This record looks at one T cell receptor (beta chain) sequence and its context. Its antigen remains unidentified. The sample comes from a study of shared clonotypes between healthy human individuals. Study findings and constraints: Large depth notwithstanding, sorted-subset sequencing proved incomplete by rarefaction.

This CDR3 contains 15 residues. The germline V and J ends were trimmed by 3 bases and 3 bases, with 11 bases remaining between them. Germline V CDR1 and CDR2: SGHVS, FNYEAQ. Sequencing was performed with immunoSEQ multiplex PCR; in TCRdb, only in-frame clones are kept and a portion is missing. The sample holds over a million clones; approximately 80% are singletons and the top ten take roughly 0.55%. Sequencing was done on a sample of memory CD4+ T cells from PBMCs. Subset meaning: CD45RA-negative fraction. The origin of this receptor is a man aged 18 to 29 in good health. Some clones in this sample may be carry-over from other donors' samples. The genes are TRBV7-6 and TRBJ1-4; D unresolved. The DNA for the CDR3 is TGTGCCAGCAGCTTGTTCAGTCAGGCTAATGAAAAACTGTTTTTT. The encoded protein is CASSLFSQANEKLFF.